This T cell receptor (beta chain) was identified during a study of T cell responses to AZD1222 COVID-19 vaccine. Produced via immunoSEQ multiplex PCR; TCRdb's table is partial and in-frame only. The table shows 150,000 or so clones, with roughly 94% occurring only once. The CDR3 has 15 residues. Germline V gene sequence: CDR1 SGDLS, CDR2 YYNGEE. The germline V and J ends were trimmed by 0 bases and 1 base, with 8 bases remaining between them. The specimen was peripheral blood, collected on day 0 of AZD1222 vaccination. V gene TRBV9 combines with J gene TRBJ1-5; maybe TRBD1 (5 bases). The origin of this receptor is an adult in good health. In DNA, the CDR3 is TGTGCCAGCAGCGTAGGGCCAGGGAGCAATCAGCCCCAGCATTTT. Its protein is CASSVGPGSNQPQHF.